Described below is a single TCR beta chain sequence and its context. This clonotype has a handful of counts. Its antigen has not been determined. No clone much larger than this one lies a single base away; base qualities are absent. The treatment or condition label on this specimen signifies: roughly 10-day PBMC culture with coronavirus spike peptide pools or control peptides (ViraFEST assay). The ViraFEST assay was used in the study, in which antigen-specific T cells were expanded with peptide pools and expanded clonotypes were subsequently identified by TCR sequencing. The positive SARS-CoV-2 PCR tests of the convalescent patients were dated from March to December 2020, before the Alpha, Beta and Delta variants emerged in the United States. Each well held around 2 million PBMCs cultured in IMDM containing roughly 5% human AB serum and around 9.2 IU/ml IL-2, with 8 to 10 ug/ml peptide pools added. Half of the culture medium was replaced with fresh IL-2-containing medium on days 3 and 7. After around 10 days of culture, CD4+ T cells were isolated by negative selection using the EasySep CD4+ T cell isolation kit. PBMCs were separated from whole blood using Ficoll-Paque Plus gradient centrifugation and then either used fresh or cryopreserved at -140C. Each culture condition was generally run in triplicate wells.

V loses 5 bases of germline sequence and J loses 0 bases, and the interval between the two ends is 8 bases. The cysteine opens and the phenylalanine closes a CDR3 of 14 amino acids. Just the 42-base CDR3 DNA is kept, in frame starting at base 1. CDR1 and CDR2 are read off the germline V gene as KGHDR and SFDVKD. Preparation of the library involved PCR. DNA from cultured CD4+ T cells underwent TCR sequencing with the Oncomine TCR Beta short-read assay at the Johns Hopkins FTIC core. The QIAamp micro DNA kit was used to extract genomic DNA from the cultured CD4+ T cells. The Oncomine TCR Beta libraries from cultured CD4+ T cells were pooled using unique dual indexes and then sequenced on an Illumina iSeq 100. As for how the authors treated the data: Non-productive sequences were removed, and CDR3s not starting with C, not ending with F or W, or shorter than 7 amino acids were discarded. Antigen-specific clonotypes were identified using the MANAFEST web application through comparison of peptide-stimulated wells with reference and other culture wells. To be called positive, a clone needed an FDR below 0.05, an odds ratio above 5, and a productive frequency above 0.1% in at least two of three replicate wells. A clonotype counted as cross-reactive if it showed significant expansion both in the SARS-CoV-2 spike wells and in at least one common cold coronavirus spike condition. Similarity between CDR3 sequences was evaluated in R version 3.6.1 using Levenshtein distances (stringdist) and unrooted phylogenetic trees (ape). In-frame beta chains were kept once TCRdb had trimmed the public reads at Q25 with fastp and called clones with MiXCR. Each record represents a unique CDR3 protein, reported with the most common genes and DNA among its rows. In this record, the V and J calls reflect TCRdb's handling and not the investigators' own analysis. The sample table records roughly 16,000 distinct CDR3 sequences; 44% of these occur just once. The leading ten clones occupy 3% to 4.5% of the sample.

This sample stems from a study of vaccination and CD4 T cells after COVID-19 (dated by TCRdb to the early 2020s). Looking at the study overall: Every convalescent patient had a positive nasal swab PCR test for SARS-CoV-2, with mild disease in roughly 10 patients and severe disease in one. In the convalescent cohort there were six males and four females, among whom were two Hispanic individuals, seven Caucasians, two Asians and one multiracial person. Each participant got two doses of either the Pfizer-BioNTech BNT162b2 vaccine (n=8) or the Moderna mRNA-1273 vaccine (n=2). Post-COVID blood samples were collected from convalescent patients a median of around 96 days after diagnosis, with a range of roughly 35 to 170 days. Post-vaccine blood samples were taken a median of about 72 days after the second vaccine dose, with a range of roughly 14 to 250 days. The cultures were stimulated with overlapping spike peptide pools from SARS-CoV-2 and from the common cold coronaviruses HCoV-NL63, HCoV-OC43 and HCoV-229E. As controls, cultures received a CEFX viral epitope pool (the positive control), an HIV-1 Nef peptide pool (the negative control), or no peptide at all. In roughly nine COVID-19 convalescent patients and a few infection-naive healthy vaccine recipients, the spike-specific CD4+ TCR repertoire before mRNA vaccination was compared with the repertoire after mRNA vaccination. What the study reported, not specific to this receptor: Of the vaccine-specific clones found in convalescent patients, nearly all (304 of 307) were mono-reactive for SARS-CoV-2 spike instead of being cross-reactive with common cold coronaviruses. Only a relatively small number of convalescent patients were included in the study, and early timepoints following natural infection were not analyzed. The median count of SARS-CoV-2-reactive clonotypes went up from 20 to 25 after infection to 38 after vaccination, although the change was not significant. Among the post-vaccine SARS-CoV-2-reactive clones in convalescent patients, a median around 86% showed up only after vaccination, which suggests vaccine-specific priming.

The sequence was obtained from a human donor who had recovered from COVID-19. The sample taken for sequencing was CD4+ T cells from blood, cultured in vitro. The chain employs TRBV24-1 and TRBJ2-3; TRBD2 is perhaps the D gene, given 5 matching bases. The CDR3 protein: CATSARASTDTQYF. The DNA sequence follows: TGTGCCACCAGTGCGAGGGCTAGCACAGATACGCAGTATTTT.